Here is one T cell receptor (beta chain) with its context. The data belong to a study of blood T cell repertoires in COVID-19. Study background: Italy, Spain and the United States were the sources of the convalescent and acute COVID-19 samples. T cells, B-cell-depleted T cells, or PBMCs supplied cDNA or gDNA.

The CDR3 runs 15 residues. Trimming pared 7 bases from V and 5 bases from J, leaving 21 bases between. CDR1 is SGHRS, CDR2 YFSETQ, per germline. Methods used by the authors: Amplified reference gene primers provided the basis for estimating nucleated cell counts. The repertoire was sequenced with immunoSEQ multiplex PCR; TCRdb's copy has only in-frame clones and lacks some. D and trimming were read from the DNA, whereas the V and J calls and clone size are those reported in that table. The sample records some 120,000 clones, approximately 84% being singletons. This clonotype originated in a man between 65 and 85 years old with active or convalescent COVID-19. The V call is TRBV5-1, the J call TRBJ1-1, with D maybe TRBD1 (6 bases). Sequenced input: peripheral blood. CDR3 residues: CASGPNTGPGTEAFF. The CDR3 nucleotides are TGCGCCAGCGGACCTAATACAGGGCCTGGAACTGAAGCTTTCTTT.